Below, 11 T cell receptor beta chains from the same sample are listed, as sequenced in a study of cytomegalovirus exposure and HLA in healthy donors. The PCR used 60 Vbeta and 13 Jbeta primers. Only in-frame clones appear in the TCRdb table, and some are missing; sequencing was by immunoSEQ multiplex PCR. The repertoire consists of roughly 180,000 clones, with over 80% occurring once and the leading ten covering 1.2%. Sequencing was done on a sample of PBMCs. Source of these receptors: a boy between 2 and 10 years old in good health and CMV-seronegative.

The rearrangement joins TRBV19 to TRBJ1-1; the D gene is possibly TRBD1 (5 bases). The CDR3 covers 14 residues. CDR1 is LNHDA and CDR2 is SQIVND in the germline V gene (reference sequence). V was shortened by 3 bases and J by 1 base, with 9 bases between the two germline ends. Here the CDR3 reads CASSIGHTNTEAFF. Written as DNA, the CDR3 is TGTGCCAGTAGTATCGGACACACGAACACTGAAGCTTTCTTT.

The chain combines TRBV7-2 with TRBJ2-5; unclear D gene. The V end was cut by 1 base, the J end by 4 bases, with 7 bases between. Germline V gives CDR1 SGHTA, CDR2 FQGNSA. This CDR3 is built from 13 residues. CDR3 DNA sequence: TGTGCCAGCAGCTTAGACAGTAGAGAGACCCAGTACTTC. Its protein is CASSLDSRETQYF.

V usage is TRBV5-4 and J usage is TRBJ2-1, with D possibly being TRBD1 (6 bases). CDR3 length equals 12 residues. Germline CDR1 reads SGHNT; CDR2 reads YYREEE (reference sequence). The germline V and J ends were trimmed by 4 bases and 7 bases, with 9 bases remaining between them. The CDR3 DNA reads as TGTGCCAGCAGCCAAACAGGGAATGAGCAGTTCTTC. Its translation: CASSQTGNEQFF.

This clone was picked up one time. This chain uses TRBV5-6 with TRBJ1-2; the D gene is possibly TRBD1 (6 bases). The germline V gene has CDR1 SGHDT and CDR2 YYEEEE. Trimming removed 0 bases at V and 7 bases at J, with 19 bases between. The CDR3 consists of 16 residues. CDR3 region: CASSLGVRNRAPGYTF. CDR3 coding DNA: TGTGCCAGCAGCTTGGGGGTCAGGAACAGGGCTCCTGGCTACACCTTC. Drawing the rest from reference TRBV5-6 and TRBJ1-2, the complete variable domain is DAGVTQSPTHLIKTRGQQVTLRCSPKSGHDTVSWYQQALGQGPQFIFQYYEEEERQRGNFPDRFSGHQFPNYSSELNVNALLLGDSALYLCASSLGVRNRAPGYTFGSGTRLTVV.

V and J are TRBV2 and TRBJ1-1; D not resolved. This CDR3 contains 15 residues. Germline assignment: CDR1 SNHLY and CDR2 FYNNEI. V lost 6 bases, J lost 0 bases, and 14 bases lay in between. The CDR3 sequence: CASSGKVGLNTEAFF. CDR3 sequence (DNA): TGTGCCAGCAGCGGGAAAGTCGGGTTGAACACTGAAGCTTTCTTT.

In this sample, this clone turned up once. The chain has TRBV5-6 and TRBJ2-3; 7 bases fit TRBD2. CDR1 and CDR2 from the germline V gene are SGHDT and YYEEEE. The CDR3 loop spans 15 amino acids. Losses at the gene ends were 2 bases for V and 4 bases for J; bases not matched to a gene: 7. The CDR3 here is CASSFGRGLADTQYF. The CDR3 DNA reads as TGTGCCAGCAGCTTCGGGCGGGGGTTAGCAGATACGCAGTATTTT. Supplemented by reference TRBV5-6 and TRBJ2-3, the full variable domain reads DAGVTQSPTHLIKTRGQQVTLRCSPKSGHDTVSWYQQALGQGPQFIFQYYEEEERQRGNFPDRFSGHQFPNYSSELNVNALLLGDSALYLCASSFGRGLADTQYFGPGTRLTVL.

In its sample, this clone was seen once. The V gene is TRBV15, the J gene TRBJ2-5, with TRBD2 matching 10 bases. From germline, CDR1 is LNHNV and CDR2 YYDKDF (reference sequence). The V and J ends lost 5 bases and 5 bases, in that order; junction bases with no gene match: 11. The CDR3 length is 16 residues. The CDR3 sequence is CATSARTSGRFETQYF. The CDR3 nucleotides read TGTGCCACCAGCGCGAGGACTAGCGGACGCTTTGAGACCCAGTACTTC.

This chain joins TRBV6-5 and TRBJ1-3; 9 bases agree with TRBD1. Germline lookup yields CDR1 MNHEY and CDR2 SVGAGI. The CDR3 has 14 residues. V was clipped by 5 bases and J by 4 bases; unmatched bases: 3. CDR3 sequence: CASSGDRVGNTIYF. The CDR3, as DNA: TGTGCCAGCAGTGGGGACAGGGTCGGAAACACCATATATTTT.

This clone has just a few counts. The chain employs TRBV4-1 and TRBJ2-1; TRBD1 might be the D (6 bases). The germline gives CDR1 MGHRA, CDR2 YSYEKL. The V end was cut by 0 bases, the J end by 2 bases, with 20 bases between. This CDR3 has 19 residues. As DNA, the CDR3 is TGCGCCAGCAGCCAAGAATCTATGGCCCAGGGGTTCACCTACAATGAGCAGTTCTTC. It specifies CASSQESMAQGFTYNEQFF.

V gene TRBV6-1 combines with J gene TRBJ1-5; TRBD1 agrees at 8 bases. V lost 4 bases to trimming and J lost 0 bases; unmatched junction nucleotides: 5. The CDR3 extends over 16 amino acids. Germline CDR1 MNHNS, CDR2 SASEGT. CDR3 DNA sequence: TGTGCCAGCAGTGCCACAGGGGGGTATAGCAATCAGCCCCAGCATTTT. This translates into CASSATGGYSNQPQHF.

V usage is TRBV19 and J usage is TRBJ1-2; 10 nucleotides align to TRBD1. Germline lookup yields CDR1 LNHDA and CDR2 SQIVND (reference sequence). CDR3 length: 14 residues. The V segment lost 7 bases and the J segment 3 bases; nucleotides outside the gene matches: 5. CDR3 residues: CASTRDRGYYGYTF. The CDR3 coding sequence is TGTGCCAGTACCCGGGACAGGGGATACTATGGCTACACCTTC.